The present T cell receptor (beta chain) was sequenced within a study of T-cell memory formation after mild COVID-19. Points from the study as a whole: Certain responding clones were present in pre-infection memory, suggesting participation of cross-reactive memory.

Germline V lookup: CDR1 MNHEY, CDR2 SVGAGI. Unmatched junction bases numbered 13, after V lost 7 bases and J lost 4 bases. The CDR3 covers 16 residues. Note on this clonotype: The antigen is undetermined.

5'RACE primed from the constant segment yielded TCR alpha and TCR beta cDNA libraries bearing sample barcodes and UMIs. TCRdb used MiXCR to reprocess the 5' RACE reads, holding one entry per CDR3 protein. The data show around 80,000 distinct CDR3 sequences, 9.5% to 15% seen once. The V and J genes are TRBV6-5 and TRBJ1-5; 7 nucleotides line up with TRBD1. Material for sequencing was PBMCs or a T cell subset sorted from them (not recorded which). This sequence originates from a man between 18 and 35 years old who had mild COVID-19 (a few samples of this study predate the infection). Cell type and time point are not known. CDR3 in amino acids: CASTPGAGGQNQPQHF. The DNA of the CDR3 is TGTGCCAGCACCCCGGGTGCAGGGGGTCAAAATCAGCCCCAGCATTTT.